Listed below are T cell receptor beta chains from one sample, sequenced in a study of blood T cell repertoires in COVID-19. The data were produced by immunoSEQ multiplex PCR, yet TCRdb's version contains in-frame clones alone and is incomplete. The repertoire holds some 160,000 clones, with about 85% as singletons. The sample taken for sequencing was peripheral blood. The origin of the receptors is a man aged 65 to 85 who had recovered from COVID-19. Both conserved end residues are part of each CDR3. Fields, in order: J gene, V gene, D gene, clone size, CDR3 DNA, CDR3 protein. D genes are given only for firm matches. The size field is filled for only some rows; it gives once, few, many or a size class.

J: TRBJ1-4; V: TRBV15; D: TRBD1; size: NA; DNA: TGTGCCACCAGCTGGGACAGAGAGGGTGAAAAACTGTTTTTT; CDR3: CATSWDREGEKLFF
J: TRBJ1-5; V: TRBV15; D: NA; size: NA; DNA: TGTGCCACCAGCGGCAAAAACAGAAATAGCAATCAGCCCCAGCATTTT; CDR3: CATSGKNRNSNQPQHF
J: TRBJ2-3; V: TRBV19; D: TRBD1; size: NA; DNA: TGTGCCAGTAATCTCTTTCCGATGGACAGGGTCACGGATACGCAGTATTTT; CDR3: CASNLFPMDRVTDTQYF
J: TRBJ1-5; V: TRBV6-2/TRBV6-3; D: TRBD1; size: NA; DNA: TGTGCCAGCAGACCTTCGACAGGGGGAGGGCAGCCCCAGCATTTT; CDR3: CASRPSTGGGQPQHF
J: TRBJ1-4; V: TRBV19; D: NA; size: NA; DNA: TGTGCCAGTAGTCGGTCCCCAACTAATGAAAAACTGTTTTTT; CDR3: CASSRSPTNEKLFF
J: TRBJ1-4; V: TRBV19; D: TRBD1; size: NA; DNA: TGTGCCAGTAGTTCGGGACAGGCAACTAATGAAAAACTGTTTTTT; CDR3: CASSSGQATNEKLFF
J: TRBJ2-5; V: TRBV3-1/TRBV3-2; D: TRBD2; size: NA; DNA: TGTGCCAGCAGCCAAGTCCGACTAGCGGCCAGGGAGACCCAGTACTTC; CDR3: CASSQVRLAARETQYF
J: TRBJ2-3; V: TRBV6-1; D: NA; size: NA; DNA: TGTGCCAGCAGTGAAGCGGGGACTACAGATACGCAGTATTTT; CDR3: CASSEAGTTDTQYF
J: TRBJ2-6; V: TRBV6-2/TRBV6-3; D: TRBD1; size: NA; DNA: TGTGCCAGCAGTGTCCGGGACAGGGTACCCGGGGCCAACGTCCTGACTTTC; CDR3: CASSVRDRVPGANVLTF
J: TRBJ2-5; V: TRBV18; D: NA; size: once; DNA: TGTGCCAGCTCACCGATGAACAGCCAAGAGACCCAGTACTTC; CDR3: CASSPMNSQETQYF
J: TRBJ2-5; V: TRBV7-9; D: TRBD1; size: NA; DNA: TGTGCCAGCAGCTTAGGGACAGGGGGAAAAGAGACCCAGTACTTC; CDR3: CASSLGTGGKETQYF
J: TRBJ2-5; V: TRBV5-1; D: TRBD1; size: NA; DNA: TGCGCCAGCAGCGACGGACAGGGGGGGGTCCAAGAGACCCAGTACTTC; CDR3: CASSDGQGGVQETQYF
J: TRBJ1-1; V: TRBV7-6; D: NA; size: NA; DNA: TGTGCCAGCAGCCCAACGACCCGGGGGAGCACTGAAGCTTTCTTT; CDR3: CASSPTTRGSTEAFF
J: TRBJ1-4; V: TRBV3-1/TRBV3-2; D: TRBD1; size: NA; DNA: TGTGCCAGCAGCCAGTACAGGGGTAGTGGAAAACTGTTTTTT; CDR3: CASSQYRGSGKLFF
J: TRBJ2-7; V: TRBV7-8; D: TRBD2; size: NA; DNA: TGTGCCAGCAGCTTAGCGAGGCGGCCTAGCGGGAGGGCCCAGTCCTACGAGCAGTACTTC; CDR3: CASSLARRPSGRAQSYEQYF
J: TRBJ2-2; V: TRBV5-4; D: NA; size: NA; DNA: TGTGCCAGCAGCTTGCAGAACACCGGGGAGCTGTTTTTT; CDR3: CASSLQNTGELFF
J: TRBJ2-7; V: TRBV9; D: NA; size: NA; DNA: TGTGCCAGCAGCGTAGGGGCCGATTCCTACGAGCAGTACTTC; CDR3: CASSVGADSYEQYF
J: TRBJ2-3; V: TRBV6-5; D: TRBD2; size: NA; DNA: TGTGCCAGCAGTTACCTAGCGGGAGGCACAGATACGCAGTATTTT; CDR3: CASSYLAGGTDTQYF
J: TRBJ2-1; V: TRBV2; D: TRBD2; size: once; DNA: TGTGCCAGCACGGAGCGGGAGGGATACAATGAGCAGTTCTTC; CDR3: CASTEREGYNEQFF
J: TRBJ2-1; V: TRBV28; D: NA; size: NA; DNA: TGTGCCAGCAGACCGGAGGGCCTCTCCTACAATGAGCAGTTCTTC; CDR3: CASRPEGLSYNEQFF
J: TRBJ1-5; V: TRBV19; D: TRBD1; size: NA; DNA: TGTGCCAGTAGTATAGGATCGACAGGGGGCCTGAATCAGCCCCAGCATTTT; CDR3: CASSIGSTGGLNQPQHF
J: TRBJ2-7; V: TRBV9; D: TRBD2; size: NA; DNA: TGTGCCAGCAGCGTAAGAGCGGGAGGGCCAAACTCCTACGAGCAGTACTTC; CDR3: CASSVRAGGPNSYEQYF
J: TRBJ2-1; V: TRBV13; D: TRBD2; size: NA; DNA: TGTGCCAGCAGCTTGGGACTAGCGGAAGAGGTCCTCTTC; CDR3: CASSLGLAEEVLF
J: TRBJ2-1; V: TRBV7-2; D: TRBD2; size: NA; DNA: TGTGCCAGCAGCTTAGTGGCGACTAGCGGATACAATGAGCAGTTCTTC; CDR3: CASSLVATSGYNEQFF
J: TRBJ2-7; V: TRBV5-6; D: NA; size: NA; DNA: TGTGCCAGCAGCTTATCCAGGTTGGGCCGGTGGTCCAGCTCCTACGAGCAGTACTTC; CDR3: CASSLSRLGRWSSSYEQYF
J: TRBJ1-1; V: TRBV7-2; D: NA; size: NA; DNA: TGTGCCAGCAGCTCCCTGGGAGGGACTGAAGCTTTCTTT; CDR3: CASSSLGGTEAFF
J: TRBJ1-1; V: TRBV5-4; D: NA; size: NA; DNA: TGTGCCAGCAGCTCCTTGCCAGGGATGGGCACTGAAGCTTTCTTT; CDR3: CASSSLPGMGTEAFF
J: TRBJ1-1; V: TRBV9; D: NA; size: NA; DNA: TGTGCCAGCAGCGTAAGACAGGACACTGAAGCTTTCTTT; CDR3: CASSVRQDTEAFF
J: TRBJ1-1; V: TRBV11-2; D: NA; size: NA; DNA: TGTGCCAGCAGCTTCGGGGGGAACACTGAAGCTTTCTTT; CDR3: CASSFGGNTEAFF
J: TRBJ2-3; V: TRBV20-1; D: NA; size: NA; DNA: TGCAGTGCTAGTGACGGGAGAGATACGCAGTATTTT; CDR3: CSASDGRDTQYF
J: TRBJ1-1; V: TRBV19; D: NA; size: NA; DNA: TGTGCCAGTAGTATAGGCAGACAGACCCTGAACACTGAAGCTTTCTTT; CDR3: CASSIGRQTLNTEAFF
J: TRBJ2-1; V: TRBV18; D: TRBD2; size: NA; DNA: TGTGCCAGCTCACCACTCAGCGGGGAATGGGATGAGCAGTTCTTC; CDR3: CASSPLSGEWDEQFF
J: TRBJ1-1; V: TRBV10-3; D: TRBD1; size: NA; DNA: TGTGCCATCAAACAGGGGGCGCGGGGGAACACTGAAGCTTTCTTT; CDR3: CAIKQGARGNTEAFF
J: TRBJ1-5; V: TRBV19; D: TRBD1; size: NA; DNA: TGTGCCAGTAGTTCTGACAGGGTCAATCAGCCCCAGCATTTT; CDR3: CASSSDRVNQPQHF
J: TRBJ2-1; V: TRBV5-6; D: TRBD2; size: NA; DNA: TGTGCCAGCAGCCAAGATGGCCTAGCGGGAGGGGGAGGGCAGTTCTTC; CDR3: CASSQDGLAGGGGQFF
J: TRBJ2-7; V: TRBV5-1; D: TRBD2; size: NA; DNA: TGCGCCAGCAGCTTGGCCGGGACTAGCTTTTACGAGCAGTACTTC; CDR3: CASSLAGTSFYEQYF
J: TRBJ2-7; V: TRBV2; D: TRBD1; size: NA; DNA: TGTGCCAGCAGTTGGACAGGGCCGACCTACGAGCAGTACTTC; CDR3: CASSWTGPTYEQYF
J: TRBJ1-6; V: TRBV28; D: TRBD1; size: NA; DNA: TGTGCCAGCAGTTTATCCGTTATTGGACAGGGTAGTCCACCCCTCCACTTT; CDR3: CASSLSVIGQGSPPLHF
J: TRBJ1-1; V: TRBV15; D: NA; size: NA; DNA: TGTGCCACCAGCCCCCGTGCAGGAAACACTGAAGCTTTCTTT; CDR3: CATSPRAGNTEAFF
J: TRBJ1-4; V: TRBV7-2; D: NA; size: NA; DNA: TGTGCCAGCAGCTCAGGGGTTTCTAGGGAAAAACTGTTTTTT; CDR3: CASSSGVSREKLFF
J: TRBJ2-7; V: TRBV7-9; D: NA; size: few; DNA: TGTGCCAGCAGCCCCCGGGGTCCCTACGAGCAGTACTTC; CDR3: CASSPRGPYEQYF
J: TRBJ2-7; V: TRBV20-1; D: NA; size: few; DNA: TGCAGTGCCCGCAGGCGGGCCGAGCAGTACTTC; CDR3: CSARRRAEQYF
J: TRBJ1-1; V: TRBV3-1/TRBV3-2; D: TRBD1; size: NA; DNA: TGTGCCAGCAGCCGTGGGACAGGGGAGACTAGTCGGGCTTTCTTT; CDR3: CASSRGTGETSRAFF